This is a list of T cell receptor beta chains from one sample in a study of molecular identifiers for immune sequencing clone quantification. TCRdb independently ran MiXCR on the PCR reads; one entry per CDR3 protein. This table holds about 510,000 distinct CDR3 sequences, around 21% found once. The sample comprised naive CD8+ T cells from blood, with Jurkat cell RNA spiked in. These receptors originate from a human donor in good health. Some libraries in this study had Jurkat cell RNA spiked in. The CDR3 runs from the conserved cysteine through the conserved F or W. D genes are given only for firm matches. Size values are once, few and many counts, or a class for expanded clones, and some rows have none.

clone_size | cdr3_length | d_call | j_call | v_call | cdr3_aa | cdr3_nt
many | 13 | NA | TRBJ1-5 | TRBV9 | CASSYGQSQPQHF | TGTGCCAGCAGTTACGGACAGAGTCAGCCCCAGCATTTT
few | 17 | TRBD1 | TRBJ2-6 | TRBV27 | CASSMTGGYDGANVLTF | TGTGCCAGCAGTATGACAGGGGGCTACGATGGGGCCAACGTCCTGACTTTC
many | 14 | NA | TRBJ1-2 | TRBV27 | CASSLLHHPYGYTF | TGTGCCAGCAGTTTACTCCATCACCCCTATGGCTACACCTTC
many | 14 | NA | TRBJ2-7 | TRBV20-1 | CSAGGHTGVYEQYF | TGCAGTGCTGGAGGACATACCGGAGTCTACGAGCAGTACTTC
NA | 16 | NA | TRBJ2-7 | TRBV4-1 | CASCQVLPPPPYEQYF | TGCGCCAGCTGCCAAGTTCTCCCGCCCCCTCCCTACGAGCAGTACTTC
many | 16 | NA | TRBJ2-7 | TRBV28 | CASSSLSLTRAYEQYF | TGTGCCAGCAGCAGTTTAAGTTTGACCCGAGCCTACGAGCAGTACTTC
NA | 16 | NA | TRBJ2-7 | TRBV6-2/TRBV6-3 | CATGPARATLSYEQYF | TGTGCCACAGGTCCTGCACGGGCCACCCTTTCCTACGAGCAGTACTTC
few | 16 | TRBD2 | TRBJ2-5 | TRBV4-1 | CASSHRLAGTQETQYF | TGCGCCAGCAGCCACCGGCTAGCGGGGACCCAAGAGACCCAGTACTTC
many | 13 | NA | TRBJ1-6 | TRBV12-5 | CASGLVDNSPLHF | TGTGCTAGTGGTTTGGTAGATAATTCACCCCTCCACTTT
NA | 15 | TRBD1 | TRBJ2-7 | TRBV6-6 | CASSPRDSSIYEQYF | TGTGCCAGCAGCCCACGGGACAGCTCCATCTACGAGCAGTACTTC
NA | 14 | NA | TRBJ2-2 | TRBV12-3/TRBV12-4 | CASSPASWGGELFF | TGTGCCAGCAGTCCCGCGAGTTGGGGCGGGGAGCTGTTTTTT
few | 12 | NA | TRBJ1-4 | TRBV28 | CASSSNDEKLFF | TGTGCCAGCAGTTCCAACGATGAAAAACTGTTTTTT
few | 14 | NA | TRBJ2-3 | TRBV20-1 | CSAYGLARGDTQYF | TGCAGTGCTTATGGACTCGCCAGGGGAGATACGCAGTATTTT
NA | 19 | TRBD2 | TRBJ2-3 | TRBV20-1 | CSARGKGLAGNPLPDTQYF | TGCAGTGCTAGGGGGAAAGGGCTAGCGGGAAATCCTCTCCCAGATACGCAGTATTTT
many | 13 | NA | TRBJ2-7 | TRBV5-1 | CASSLDILHEQYF | TGCGCCAGCAGCTTGGATATACTGCACGAGCAGTACTTC
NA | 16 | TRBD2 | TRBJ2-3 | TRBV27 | CASGFWKGGVVDTQYF | TGTGCCAGCGGTTTTTGGAAGGGAGGGGTAGTAGATACGCAGTATTTT
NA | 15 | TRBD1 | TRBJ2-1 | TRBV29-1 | CSVDSDRDSYNEQFF | TGCAGCGTTGATTCCGACAGGGATTCCTACAATGAGCAGTTCTTC
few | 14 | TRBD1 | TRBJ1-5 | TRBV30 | CAWATGIGNQPQHF | TGTGCCTGGGCGACAGGGATCGGCAATCAGCCCCAGCATTTT
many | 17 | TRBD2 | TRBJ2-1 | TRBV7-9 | CASSLIAGGRSYNEQFF | TGTGCCAGCAGCTTAATAGCGGGGGGCCGCTCCTACAATGAGCAGTTCTTC
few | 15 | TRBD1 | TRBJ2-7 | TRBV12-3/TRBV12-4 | CASSSTGTEWSEQYF | TGTGCCAGCAGTTCCACCGGGACAGAATGGTCCGAGCAGTACTTC
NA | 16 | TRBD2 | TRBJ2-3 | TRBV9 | CASSTNLRTSEDTQYF | TGTGCCAGCAGCACGAACCTAAGGACTAGCGAGGATACGCAGTATTTT
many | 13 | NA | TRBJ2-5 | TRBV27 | CASSPIHEETQYF | TGTGCCAGCAGTCCAATACACGAAGAGACCCAGTACTTC
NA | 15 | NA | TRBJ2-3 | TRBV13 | CANSTGLASADTQYF | TGTGCCAACAGCACGGGACTGGCTAGTGCAGATACGCAGTATTTT
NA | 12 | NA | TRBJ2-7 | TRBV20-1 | CSAQGYVYEQYF | TGCAGTGCGCAGGGCTACGTCTACGAGCAGTACTTC
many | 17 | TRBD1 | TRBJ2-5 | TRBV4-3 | CASSHLGGTGIRETQYF | TGCGCCAGCAGCCACCTAGGCGGGACAGGGATACGGGAGACCCAGTACTTC
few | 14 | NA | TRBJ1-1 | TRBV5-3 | CASSLKGSGREAFF | TGTGCCAGCAGCTTGAAGGGGTCCGGCCGTGAAGCTTTCTTT
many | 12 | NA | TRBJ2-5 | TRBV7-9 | CASSSSEETQYF | TGTGCCAGCAGCTCCTCAGAAGAGACCCAGTACTTC
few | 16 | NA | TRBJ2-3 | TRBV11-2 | CASSLDRPSSTDTQYF | TGTGCCAGCAGCTTAGACAGACCCTCTAGCACAGATACGCAGTATTTT
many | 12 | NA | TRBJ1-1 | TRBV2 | CASSWTVVEAFF | TGTGCCAGCAGTTGGACAGTCGTTGAAGCTTTCTTT
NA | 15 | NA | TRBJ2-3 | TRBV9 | CASSVALTAADTQYF | TGTGCCAGCAGCGTAGCTCTTACAGCGGCAGATACGCAGTATTTT
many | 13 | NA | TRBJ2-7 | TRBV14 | CASSHTGLVEQYF | TGTGCCAGCAGCCACACGGGCCTCGTAGAGCAGTACTTC
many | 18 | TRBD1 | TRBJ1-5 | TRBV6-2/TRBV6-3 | CASSFPGQEIYSNQPQHF | TGTGCCAGCAGCTTCCCGGGACAGGAGATTTATAGCAATCAGCCCCAGCATTTT
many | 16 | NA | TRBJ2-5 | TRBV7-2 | CASSPTMARAPETQYF | TGTGCCAGCAGCCCGACCATGGCCAGGGCGCCCGAGACCCAGTACTTC
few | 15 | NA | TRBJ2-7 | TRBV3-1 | CASSPDGGRGYEQYF | TGTGCCAGCAGCCCGGATGGTGGGAGAGGGTACGAGCAGTACTTC
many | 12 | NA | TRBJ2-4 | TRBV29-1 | CSVRTLENIQYF | TGCAGCGTGCGCACCCTAGAGAACATTCAGTACTTC
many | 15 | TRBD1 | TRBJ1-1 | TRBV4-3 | CASSQEQGTNTEAFF | TGCGCCAGCAGCCAAGAACAGGGGACGAACACTGAAGCTTTCTTT
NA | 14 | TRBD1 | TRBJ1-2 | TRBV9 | CASSGTGGNYGYTF | TGTGCCAGCAGCGGAACAGGGGGCAACTATGGCTACACCTTC
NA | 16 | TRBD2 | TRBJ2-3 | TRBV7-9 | CASGIQPSGTTDTQYF | TGTGCCAGCGGCATCCAGCCTAGCGGAACCACAGATACGCAGTATTTT
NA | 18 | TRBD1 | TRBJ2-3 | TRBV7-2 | CASSFQTGSLFGTDTQYF | TGTGCCAGCAGCTTCCAGACAGGGTCCCTATTCGGCACAGATACGCAGTATTTT
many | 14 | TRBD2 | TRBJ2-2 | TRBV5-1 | CASKDSGRPGELFF | TGCGCCAGCAAGGATAGCGGGAGGCCCGGGGAGCTGTTTTTT
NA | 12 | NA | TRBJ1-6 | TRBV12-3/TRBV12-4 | CASSSPHSPLHF | TGTGCCAGCAGTTCGCCCCATTCACCCCTCCACTTT
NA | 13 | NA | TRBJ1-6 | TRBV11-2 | CASSAGGGSPLHF | TGTGCCAGCAGCGCTGGGGGGGGGTCACCCCTCCACTTT
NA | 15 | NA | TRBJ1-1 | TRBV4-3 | CASSPGGYMNTEAFF | TGCGCCAGCAGTCCCGGGGGATACATGAACACTGAAGCTTTCTTT
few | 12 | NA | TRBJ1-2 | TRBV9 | CASSVVAYGYTF | TGTGCCAGCAGCGTAGTTGCGTATGGCTACACCTTC
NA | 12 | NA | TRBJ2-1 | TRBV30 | CAWNMQGNEQFF | TGTGCCTGGAATATGCAGGGGAATGAGCAGTTCTTC
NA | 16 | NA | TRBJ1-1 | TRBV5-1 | CASSLGGQGSFTEAFF | TGCGCCAGCAGCTTGGGGGGGCAGGGGTCATTCACTGAAGCTTTCTTT
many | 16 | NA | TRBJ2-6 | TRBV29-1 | CSVEGTEESGANVLTF | TGCAGCGTTGAAGGGACAGAAGAGTCTGGGGCCAACGTCCTGACTTTC
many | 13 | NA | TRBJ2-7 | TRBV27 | CASSQQGPYEQYF | TGTGCCAGCAGTCAACAAGGCCCTTACGAGCAGTACTTC
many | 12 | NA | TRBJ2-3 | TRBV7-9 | CASILFPDTQYF | TGTGCCAGCATCCTTTTCCCAGATACGCAGTATTTT
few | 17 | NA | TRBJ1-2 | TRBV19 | CASSILAYDSVNYGYTF | TGTGCCAGTAGTATATTGGCCTACGACAGCGTTAACTATGGCTACACCTTC
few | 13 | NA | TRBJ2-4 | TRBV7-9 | CASSSSPQNIQYF | TGTGCCAGCAGCTCCAGCCCCCAAAACATTCAGTACTTC
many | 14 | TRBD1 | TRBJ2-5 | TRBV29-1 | CSVEDRTGEETQYF | TGCAGCGTTGAAGACAGGACAGGGGAAGAGACCCAGTACTTC
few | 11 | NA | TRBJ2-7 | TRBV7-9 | CAGEDSYEQYF | TGTGCCGGAGAGGACAGCTACGAGCAGTACTTC
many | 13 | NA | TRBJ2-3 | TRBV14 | CASSWTTRDTQYF | TGTGCCAGCAGTTGGACTACCCGAGATACGCAGTATTTT
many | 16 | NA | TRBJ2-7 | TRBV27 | CASSPDAARSSYEQYF | TGTGCCAGCAGTCCTGACGCAGCCCGGAGCTCCTACGAGCAGTACTTC
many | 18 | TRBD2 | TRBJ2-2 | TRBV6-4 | CASSDSLVAGRSTGELFF | TGTGCCAGCAGTGACTCGCTGGTAGCGGGACGCAGCACCGGGGAGCTGTTTTTT